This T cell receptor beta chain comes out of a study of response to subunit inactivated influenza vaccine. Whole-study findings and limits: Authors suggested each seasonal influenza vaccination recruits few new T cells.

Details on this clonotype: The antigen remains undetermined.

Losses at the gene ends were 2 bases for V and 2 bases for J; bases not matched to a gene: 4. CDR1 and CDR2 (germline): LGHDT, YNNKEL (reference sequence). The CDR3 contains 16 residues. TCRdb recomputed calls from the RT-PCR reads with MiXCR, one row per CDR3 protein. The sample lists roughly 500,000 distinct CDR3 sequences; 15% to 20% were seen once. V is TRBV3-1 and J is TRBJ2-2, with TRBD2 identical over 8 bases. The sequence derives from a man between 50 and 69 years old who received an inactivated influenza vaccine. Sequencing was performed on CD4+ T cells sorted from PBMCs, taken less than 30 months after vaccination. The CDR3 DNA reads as TGTGCCAGCAGCCAAACCGGGACTAGTAACACCGGGGAGCTGTTTTTT. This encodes CASSQTGTSNTGELFF. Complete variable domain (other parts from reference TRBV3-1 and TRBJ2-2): DTAVSQTPKYLVTQMGNDKSIKCEQNLGHDTMYWYKQDSKKFLKIMFSYNNKELIINETVPNRFSPKSPDKAHLNLHINSLELGDSAVYFCASSQTGTSNTGELFFGEGSRLTVL.